This entry lists 24 T cell receptor beta chains sequenced from one sample in a study of blood T cells in healthy people across ages (dated by TCRdb to between 2015 and 2016). The method behind the library was 5' RACE. TCRdb records Illumina HiSeq 2500 as the sequencer. A second PCR of 7 to 11 cycles was performed with a sample-barcoded 5' primer and a J-beta primer mix. The raw public reads went through TCRdb reprocessing: fastp at Q25, MiXCR clone calling, in-frame beta chains kept. Entries are consolidated by CDR3 protein sequence, retaining the most common genes and DNA. The sample profile shows hundreds of thousands of distinct CDR3 sequences; about 48% of them were found once. Roughly an eighth of the sample is taken by the ten largest. Sequencing was done on a sample of blood. These receptors were taken from a man younger than 40 in good health.

At least ten counts were recorded for this clonotype. The J gene is TRBJ1-4, the V gene TRBV25-1; D may be TRBD1 (5 bases). This CDR3 spans 14 amino acids. Germline CDR1 and CDR2: MGHDK and SYGVNS. V was cut by 5 bases and J by 4 bases, with 11 bases left in between. The CDR3, as DNA: TGTGCCAGCAGTCGGGGGGGAGGTAATGAAAAACTGTTTTTT. It encodes CASSRGGGNEKLFF.

The rearrangement links TRBV27 to TRBJ1-2, with D possibly being TRBD1 (6 bases). Germline V CDR1 and CDR2: MNHEY, SMNVEV (reference sequence). V was pared by 7 bases and J by 3 bases, with 18 bases between. The CDR3 covers 15 residues. The CDR3 reads CASTTLGQPYYGYTF. DNA for the CDR3: TGTGCCAGCACCACCCTGGGACAACCCTACTATGGCTACACCTTC.

The chain has TRBV12-3 or TRBV12-4 and TRBJ2-7; D tentatively fits TRBD1 or TRBD2 (6 bases each). Trimming removed 3 bases at V and 6 bases at J, with 15 bases between. The CDR3 totals 14 residues. The CDR3 region is CASSFNVKGGEQYF. The CDR3 DNA is TGTGCCAGCAGTTTCAATGTTAAGGGGGGCGAGCAGTACTTC.

The J gene is TRBJ2-5, the V gene TRBV4-1, with D perhaps TRBD1 or TRBD2 (5 bases each). Germline CDR1 and CDR2: MGHRA and YSYEKL. The CDR3 has 14 amino acids. V lost 7 bases and J 2 bases, leaving 14 bases between the germline ends. Here the CDR3 DNA reads TGCGCCAGCATCCTCGGGGACGGACAAGAGACCCAGTACTTC. Translated: CASILGDGQETQYF.

The CDR3 protein is CSASGGRSYNEQFF. The CDR3 DNA sequence: TGCAGTGCTAGTGGGGGCCGCTCCTACAATGAGCAGTTCTTC. The chain is built from TRBV20-1 and TRBJ2-1; perhaps TRBD1 as D (6 bases). CDR1 DFQATT and CDR2 SNEGSKA come from the germline V gene (reference sequence). The V end was cut by 3 bases, the J end by 0 bases, with 9 bases between. This CDR3 region has 14 residues.

V and J are TRBV11-3 and TRBJ2-4; TRBD1 matches 10 bases. The DNA matches TRBJ2-7 better at its end, which makes the J call doubtful. Germline CDR1 is SGHNT and CDR2 is YENEEA. The length of the CDR3 is 17 residues. CDR3 residues: CASSGGQGNGLAYEQYF. The CDR3 DNA reads as TGTGCCAGCAGCGGGGGACAGGGGAATGGGTTGGCCTACGAGCAGTACTTC.

This clonotype was counted ten times or more. J is TRBJ1-6 and V is TRBV11-3; D is uncertain. CDR3 length: 14 amino acids. Germline V gene sequence: CDR1 SGHNT, CDR2 YENEEA. Trimming took off 3 bases at V and 7 bases at J, with 10 bases between the two ends. The CDR3 DNA follows: TGTGCCAGCAGCTTTTCTTCGGCCAATTCACCCCTCCACTTT. Protein: CASSFSSANSPLHF. Based on the CDR3 plus reference TRBV11-3 and TRBJ1-6, the full variable domain is EAGVVQSPRYKIIEKKQPVAFWCNPISGHNTLYWYLQNLGQGPELLIRYENEEAVDDSQLPKDRFSAERLKGVDSTLKIQPAELGDSAVYLCASSFSSANSPLHFGNGTRLTVT.

The chain couples TRBV5-1 to TRBJ2-7; the match to TRBD1 covers 10 bases. The junction had 4 bases not matched to a gene; V was cut back by 4 bases and J by 3 bases. CDR1 and CDR2 from the germline V gene are SGHRS and YFSETQ. The CDR3 is 14 amino acids. As DNA, the CDR3 is TGCGCCAGCAGCGGGACAGGGGATGGCTACGAGCAGTACTTC. It codes for CASSGTGDGYEQYF.

This clonotype was observed a handful of times. This sequence joins TRBV20-1 and TRBJ2-1; 9 nucleotides match TRBD2. V was pared by 6 bases and J by 6 bases, with 12 bases of the junction left unmatched. Germline values: CDR1 DFQATT, CDR2 SNEGSKA (reference sequence). The CDR3 extends over 15 amino acids. The CDR3 loop reads CSAGRRRGGSNEQFF. The DNA for the CDR3 is TGCAGTGCCGGACGTCGGCGGGGGGGATCCAATGAGCAGTTCTTC.

This clonotype appeared many times. V is TRBV6-5 and J is TRBJ1-2; 8 bases match TRBD1. CDR1 and CDR2 from the germline V gene are MNHEY and SVGAGI. The CDR3 extends over 15 amino acids. V shed 2 bases, J shed 2 bases, and the junction held 4 bases outside the gene matches. The CDR3 DNA follows: TGTGCCAGCAGTTACGGACAGGGTAGAAACTATGGCTACACCTTC. Residues: CASSYGQGRNYGYTF.

This clonotype occurred a few times. This rearrangement joins TRBV6-6 to TRBJ2-3; D unclear. The V end was cut by 7 bases, the J end by 4 bases, with 12 bases between. Germline CDR1 and CDR2: MNHNY and SVGAGI (reference sequence). This CDR3 is built from 13 residues. The CDR3 loop reads CASNLDGSDTQYF. The DNA for the CDR3 is TGTGCCAGCAACCTAGACGGTTCAGATACGCAGTATTTT.

CDR3: CASSFGGLDTEAFF. Written as DNA, the CDR3 is TGCGCCAGCAGCTTCGGGGGCTTGGACACTGAAGCTTTCTTT. The gene calls are TRBV5-1 and TRBJ1-1; a weak D match, TRBD1 (6 bases). Trimming pared 2 bases from V and 3 bases from J, leaving 11 bases between. CDR3 size: 14 residues. The germline gives CDR1 SGHRS, CDR2 YFSETQ. The full variable domain, completed using reference TRBV5-1 and TRBJ1-1, is KAGVTQTPRYLIKTRGQQVTLSCSPISGHRSVSWYQQTPGQGLQFLFEYFSETQRNKGNFPGRFSGRQFSNSRSEMNVSTLELGDSALYLCASSFGGLDTEAFFGQGTRLTVV.

This clonotype was observed a few times. V and J are TRBV24-1 and TRBJ2-3, with D maybe TRBD1 (6 bases). CDR1 and CDR2 (germline): KGHDR, SFDVKD. The CDR3 runs 14 residues. V lost 8 bases, J lost 2 bases, and 13 bases lay in between. CDR3 in DNA: TGTGCCACCAACAGGGCCTCTGACACAGATACGCAGTATTTT. It specifies CATNRASDTDTQYF.

This chain connects TRBV29-1 to TRBJ2-5; D remains unclear. The CDR3 has 11 amino acids. Germline V gene lookup returns CDR1 SQVTM and CDR2 ANQGSEA. The V end was cut by 7 bases, the J end by 2 bases, with 8 bases between. CDR3 DNA: TGCAGCGGTGTGGGGCAAGAGACCCAGTACTTC. It is translated as CSGVGQETQYF.

The V call is TRBV12-3 or TRBV12-4, the J call TRBJ1-2, with D maybe TRBD1 (5 bases). The CDR3 has 15 residues. Trimming left V 6 bases short and J 4 bases short, with 18 bases between. The CDR3 sequence: CASSSKPTGLYGYTF. CDR3 nucleotides: TGTGCCAGCAGCTCTAAGCCTACAGGTCTCTATGGCTACACCTTC.

This clonotype has just a few counts. V gene TRBV10-3 combines with J gene TRBJ2-3; 8 bases map to TRBD2. Losses at the gene ends were 2 bases for V and 5 bases for J; bases not matched to a gene: 15. The CDR3 is made up of 18 amino acids. Germline V gene data show CDR1 as ENHRY and CDR2 as SYGVKD. The CDR3 loop is CAISEGLIAGRQGDTQYF. DNA for the CDR3: TGTGCCATCAGTGAGGGGCTCATAGCGGGGCGGCAGGGAGATACGCAGTATTTT.

The chain employs TRBV20-1 and TRBJ1-1; D not certain. CDR3 length: 16 amino acids. V was cut by 1 base and J by 0 bases, with 15 bases left in between. The germline V gene has CDR1 DFQATT and CDR2 SNEGSKA (reference sequence). The CDR3 here is CSARGGAAGMNTEAFF. The CDR3 nucleotides read TGCAGTGCTAGAGGAGGAGCGGCGGGTATGAACACTGAAGCTTTCTTT.

The chain has TRBV27 and TRBJ2-5; 9 nucleotides line up with TRBD2. Trimming cost V 5 bases and J 4 bases; bases outside gene matches: 8. The CDR3 is made up of 15 amino acids. Germline CDR1 MNHEY, CDR2 SMNVEV (reference sequence). CDR3 region: CASSAQRAGGETQYF. In DNA form, the CDR3 reads TGTGCCAGCAGTGCCCAACGAGCGGGGGGAGAGACCCAGTACTTC.

This rearrangement joins TRBV29-1 to TRBJ2-3; 8 bases fit TRBD2. The CDR3 contains 11 residues. In germline, CDR1 is SQVTM, CDR2 ANQGSEA. V shed 1 base and J 11 bases; nucleotides not matched to a gene: 2. The CDR3 loop is CSVEVREGQYF. DNA of the CDR3: TGCAGCGTTGAAGTACGGGAGGGGCAGTATTTT.

The V call is TRBV4-3, the J call TRBJ2-7; D remains ambiguous. This CDR3 spans 13 amino acids. The V end lost 1 base, the J end lost 2 bases, and 6 bases lay between the germline ends. The germline gives CDR1 LGHNA, CDR2 YSLEER. The CDR3 here is CASSQGPAYEQYF. Here the CDR3 DNA reads TGCGCCAGCAGCCAAGGTCCCGCCTACGAGCAGTACTTC.

The chain combines TRBV7-9 with TRBJ1-1, with 11 bases lining up with TRBD1. Germline loops: CDR1 SEHNR, CDR2 FQNEAQ (reference sequence). CDR3 length: 15 amino acids. With V trimmed by 4 bases and J by 6 bases, 7 bases remained unmatched. CDR3 in amino acids: CASSSRDRGGAEAFF. The CDR3 nucleotides read TGTGCCAGCAGCTCCCGGGACAGGGGGGGAGCTGAAGCTTTCTTT.

The V gene is TRBV28, the J gene TRBJ2-3; D gene ambiguous. Deletions cut 3 bases from V and 4 bases from J, with 14 bases between. Germline V gene sequence: CDR1 MDHEN, CDR2 SYDVKM. CDR3 size: 15 residues. The CDR3, as DNA: TGTGCCAGCAGTTTCGAGCCCCCCTTAGCAGATACGCAGTATTTT. Protein sequence: CASSFEPPLADTQYF.

V is TRBV6-2 or TRBV6-3 and J is TRBJ2-4; a weak D match, TRBD2 (5 bases). The closer fit of TRBJ2-5 to the DNA end suggests the J call may be wrong. The CDR3 contains 14 residues. CDR1 and CDR2 (germline): MNHEY, SVGEGT. The CDR3 spells CASSAEGGQETQYF. The CDR3 DNA sequence: TGTGCCAGCAGTGCTGAGGGCGGACAAGAGACCCAGTACTTC.

The chain combines TRBV18 with TRBJ2-6; possible D gene TRBD2, 5 bases. The CDR3 spans 19 residues. Deletions cut 0 bases from V and 3 bases from J, with 18 bases between. Germline CDR1 is KGHSH and CDR2 is LQKENI. In nucleotides, the CDR3 is TGTGCCAGCTCACCACCGGAGGCTAAGGCTTCGAGTGGGGCCAACGTCCTGACTTTC. It encodes CASSPPEAKASSGANVLTF. The variable domain in full, with the rest retrieved from reference TRBV18 and TRBJ2-6, is NAGVMQNPRHLVRRRGQEARLRCSPMKGHSHVYWYRQLPEEGLKFMVYLQKENIIDESGMPKERFSAEFPKEGPSILRIQQVVRGDSAAYFCASSPPEAKASSGANVLTFGAGSRLTVL.